This paragraph reports one TCR beta chain. The antigen remains unidentified. Alongside a J-beta primer mix, a sample-barcoded 5' primer served in a second PCR lasting roughly 6 to 11 cycles. TCRdb redid the calling of the 5' RACE reads with MiXCR, one entry per CDR3 protein. The table has hundreds of thousands of distinct CDR3 sequences, more than 50% seen once. These data belong to a study of blood T cells in healthy people across ages. Study conclusions and caveats: As age increased, TCR beta diversity per million T cells fell in a roughly linear fashion. Higher diversity, along with more naive CD4+ cells, distinguished long-lived donors from aged donors. PBMCs went unsorted, and a conclusive naive versus antigen-experienced comparison was therefore prevented. Naive T cell percentage strongly correlated with TCR beta diversity.

The receptor's source is a man aged 35-49 years in good health. Sequencing was carried out using blood.

The CDR3 is CASSPDRAFKGNQPQHF. In DNA, the CDR3 is TGTGCCAGCAGCCCCGACAGGGCTTTTAAGGGCAATCAGCCCCAGCATTTT. This sequence joins TRBV6-2 or TRBV6-3 and TRBJ1-5; the match to TRBD1 covers 7 bases. Germline assignment: CDR1 MNHEY and CDR2 SVGEGT. This CDR3 region has 17 residues. After removal of 6 bases from V and 2 bases from J, the junction contained 13 bases not matched to a gene.